Given below is one T cell receptor beta chain in context. This CDR3 has 16 residues. V lost 5 bases and J lost 4; bases outside the gene matches: 8. These data are taken from a study of T-cell reconstitution after alpha-beta-depleted transplantation in children. Unique molecular identifiers tagged the TCRbeta library. TCRdb passed the PCR reads through MiXCR, listing each CDR3 protein once. This table has around 680,000 distinct CDR3 sequences, approximately 16% appearing once. The sequences come from PBMCs from the stem cell graft donor, collected from the stem cell graft. This TCR was recovered from a human donor who donated a stem cell graft to a child with acute myeloid leukemia. The genes are TRBV12-3 or TRBV12-4 and TRBJ2-5, with TRBD1 matching 12 bases. In nucleotides, the CDR3 is TGTGCCAGCAGTCGCTCGGGGGACAGGGGGCGAGAGACCCAGTACTTC. Translating gives CASSRSGDRGRETQYF.